Below are 18 T cell receptor beta chains sequenced from a single sample in a study of blood T cells in healthy people across ages (dated by TCRdb to 2015 to 2017). Libraries came from 5' RACE. The run used an Illumina HiSeq 2500. A second PCR of 7 to 11 cycles was performed with a sample-barcoded 5' primer and a J-beta primer mix. TCRdb passed the public sequencing reads through fastp at Q25 and MiXCR, retaining productive beta sequences. Every entry covers one CDR3 protein and lists the most common genes and DNA from its rows. For this sample the table gives about 730,000 distinct CDR3 sequences, of which roughly 47% were detected only once. 20% to 25% of the sample is in the top ten clones. The sequenced material came from blood. These receptors originate from an older woman in good health.

The table lists this clonotype with many counts. The gene calls are TRBV7-9 and TRBJ1-2; 8 bases match TRBD1. The length of the CDR3 is 16 residues. The germline V gene encodes CDR1 SEHNR and CDR2 FQNEAQ (reference sequence). Unmatched junction bases numbered 12, after V lost 5 bases and J lost 4 bases. CDR3 loop: CASSNAGTGTPYGYTF. In DNA form, the CDR3 reads TGTGCCAGCAGCAACGCCGGGACAGGAACGCCCTATGGCTACACCTTC.

The genes are TRBV2 and TRBJ1-1, with D possibly TRBD1 on 5 matching bases. The V end was cut by 7 bases, the J end by 2 bases, with 8 bases between. This CDR3 region has 12 residues. CDR1 and CDR2 (germline): SNHLY, FYNNEI. CDR3 sequence: CASKGFNTEAFF. For the CDR3, the DNA is TGTGCCAGCAAGGGGTTTAACACTGAAGCTTTCTTT.

The gene calls are TRBV5-1 and TRBJ1-1, with TRBD1 as a possible D gene (5 bases). Germline V CDR1 and CDR2: SGHRS, YFSETQ. CDR3 length: 17 amino acids. V was trimmed by 4 bases and J by 12 bases, leaving 31 bases between them. In DNA form, the CDR3 reads TGCGCCAGCAGCCCGAGTTGGAGCTCTGGGGCCAACGTCCTGACTTTCTTT. Protein sequence: CASSPSWSSGANVLTFF.

V gene TRBV20-1 combines with J gene TRBJ2-3; D call uncertain. The V end lost 0 bases, the J end lost 10 bases, and 11 bases lay between the germline ends. CDR3 size: 12 residues. The germline V gene has CDR1 DFQATT and CDR2 SNEGSKA (reference sequence). The CDR3 DNA reads as TGCAGTGCTAGAGACGATATTCGATCGCAGTATTTT. Protein sequence: CSARDDIRSQYF.

V gene TRBV6-2 or TRBV6-3 combines with J gene TRBJ2-6, with D tentatively TRBD2 (6 bases). Germline V gene lookup returns CDR1 MNHEY and CDR2 SVGEGT. The CDR3 runs 17 residues. The ends were cut back, 5 bases at V and 1 base at J, with 15 bases in the middle. CDR3 residues: CASSSPQAGSGANVLTF. In nucleotides, the CDR3 is TGTGCCAGCAGTAGCCCTCAGGCGGGGTCTGGGGCCAACGTCCTGACTTTC.

The chain couples TRBV15 to TRBJ1-5; TRBD1 might be the D (6 bases). The CDR3 covers 18 residues. V was shortened by 4 bases and J by 5 bases, with 24 bases between the two germline ends. Looked up from germline, CDR1 is LNHNV and CDR2 is YYDKDF (reference sequence). DNA for the CDR3: TGTGCCACCAGCAAGAGGGGGAAAATGGGGACCCCCGATCAGCCCCAGCATTTT. It translates to CATSKRGKMGTPDQPQHF.

In this sample, this clonotype turned up many times. The rearrangement joins TRBV10-3 to TRBJ1-4; 8 bases map to TRBD1. Germline V lookup: CDR1 ENHRY, CDR2 SYGVKD. The CDR3 covers 12 residues. The V and J ends lost 11 bases and 8 bases, in that order; junction bases with no gene match: 7. CDR3 amino acids: CASRGPEEKLFF. As DNA, the CDR3 is TGTGCCTCCAGGGGGCCGGAAGAAAAACTGTTTTTT.

This chain joins TRBV28 and TRBJ2-7; 7 bases match TRBD1. J gave up 3 bases and V 4 bases, and 12 bases lay outside the gene matches. CDR1 and CDR2 from the germline V gene are MDHEN and SYDVKM. The CDR3 consists of 16 residues. CDR3 sequence: CASSSLGQVGCYEQYF. The CDR3, as DNA: TGTGCCAGCAGTTCCCTCGGACAGGTAGGGTGCTACGAGCAGTACTTC.

The V gene is TRBV4-1, the J gene TRBJ2-7; D is possibly TRBD1 (6 bases). This CDR3 region has 17 residues. The germline V gene encodes CDR1 MGHRA and CDR2 YSYEKL. The V end lost 0 bases, the J end lost 7 bases, and 22 bases lay between the germline ends. The CDR3, as DNA: TGCGCCAGCAGCCAAGATTGGGGGCGAGATCCCCCCAATGAGCAGTACTTC. Protein product: CASSQDWGRDPPNEQYF.

The chain combines TRBV20-1 with TRBJ2-5; TRBD2 agrees at 9 bases. This CDR3 is 13 amino acids long. With 2 bases clipped from V and 5 bases from J, the junction kept 3 bases outside the gene matches. Germline V gene sequence: CDR1 DFQATT, CDR2 SNEGSKA (reference sequence). CDR3 bases: TGCAGTGCTAGACTAGCGGGAAGGGAGACCCAGTACTTC. As protein: CSARLAGRETQYF.

The table lists this clonotype with a few counts. The chain is built from TRBV20-1 and TRBJ2-7; maybe TRBD2 (6 bases). The CDR3 totals 15 residues. Germline V lookup: CDR1 DFQATT, CDR2 SNEGSKA (reference sequence). The V end lost 0 bases, the J end lost 1 base, and 13 bases lay between the germline ends. CDR3 protein: CSARDLSGSSYEQYF. DNA of the CDR3: TGCAGTGCTAGAGATTTGAGCGGGTCTTCCTACGAGCAGTACTTC.

The rearrangement joins TRBV21-1 to TRBJ2-1; the DNA was not compared with TRBD1, the D call given in the table. TRBV21-1 is labeled a pseudogene. The CDR3 is 19 amino acids. The chain's CDR3 is CASSKNQHQGVNCYNEQFF. The CDR3 DNA follows: TGTGCCAGCAGCAAAAACCAGCACCAGGGGGTAAACTGTTACAATGAGCAGTTCTTC.

V and J are TRBV6-2 or TRBV6-3 and TRBJ2-1, with 13 bases aligning to TRBD2. V dropped 2 bases and J dropped 4; count of bases not matched to a gene: 8. The germline V gene encodes CDR1 MNHEY and CDR2 SVGEGT. This CDR3 contains 18 residues. For the CDR3, the DNA is TGTGCCAGCAGTTACCGACTAGCGGGGGGACGAAGGTACAATGAGCAGTTCTTC. Translation gives CASSYRLAGGRRYNEQFF.

V usage is TRBV6-5 and J usage is TRBJ2-7; D gene unclear. V lost 5 bases and J 6 bases, leaving 17 bases between the germline ends. The length of the CDR3 is 14 residues. Germline V lookup: CDR1 MNHEY, CDR2 SVGAGI. DNA for the CDR3: TGTGCCAGCAGTGTGACCGATAGGCTACGCGAGCAGTACTTC. This codes for CASSVTDRLREQYF.

In this sample, this clonotype turned up a few times. The chain links TRBV7-7 to TRBJ2-1; D not resolved. The CDR3 loop spans 13 amino acids. CDR1 is SSHAT and CDR2 is FNYEAQ in the germline V gene (reference sequence). The V end was cut by 4 bases, the J end by 5 bases, with 9 bases between. This chain's CDR3 is CASSSNIDNEQFF. DNA of the CDR3: TGTGCCAGCAGCTCCAACATAGACAATGAGCAGTTCTTC.

Notes on this clonotype: The CDR3 ends on some other residue instead of the conserved phenylalanine or tryptophan, so this is likely a read error. The chain recombines TRBV10-2 with TRBJ2-7; D not certain. The CDR3 consists of 14 residues. V lost 4 bases and J 4 bases, leaving 14 bases between the germline ends. CDR1 is WSHSY, CDR2 SAAADI, per germline. CDR3 DNA sequence: TGCGCCAGCAGTGTCGGACGGCGTGGGTACGAGCAGTACTTA. Translating it yields CASSVGRRGYEQYL.

The chain joins TRBV6-5 to TRBJ2-7; D ambiguous. Between the trimmed V and J ends, which lost 2 bases and 1 base, there was a span of 6 bases. CDR1 is MNHEY, CDR2 SVGAGI, per germline. The CDR3 is 13 amino acids. Here the CDR3 DNA reads TGTGCCAGCAGTTACCGACAATCCTACGAGCAGTACTTC. Protein: CASSYRQSYEQYF.

There are a few counts of this clonotype. V and J are TRBV24-1 and TRBJ2-1; D gene ambiguous. CDR3 length: 12 amino acids. The V end lost 7 bases, the J end lost 5 bases, and 8 bases lay between the germline ends. Germline-derived CDR1 and CDR2 are KGHDR and SFDVKD. CDR3 coding DNA: TGTGCCACCAGCTTAGAGGACAATGAGCAGTTCTTC. It codes for CATSLEDNEQFF.